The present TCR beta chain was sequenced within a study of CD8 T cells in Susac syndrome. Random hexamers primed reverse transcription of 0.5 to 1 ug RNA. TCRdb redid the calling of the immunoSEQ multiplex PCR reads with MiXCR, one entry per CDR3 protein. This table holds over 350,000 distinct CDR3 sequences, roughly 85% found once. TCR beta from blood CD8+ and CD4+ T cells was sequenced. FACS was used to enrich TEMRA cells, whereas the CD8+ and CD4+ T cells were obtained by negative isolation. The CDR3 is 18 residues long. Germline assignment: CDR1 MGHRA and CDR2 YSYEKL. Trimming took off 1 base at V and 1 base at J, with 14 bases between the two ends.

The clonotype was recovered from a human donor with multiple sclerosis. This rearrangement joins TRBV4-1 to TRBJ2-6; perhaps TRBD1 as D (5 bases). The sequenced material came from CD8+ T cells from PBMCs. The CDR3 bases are TGCGCCAGCAGCCAAGCATATCAGGGATGGTCTGGGGCCAACGTCCTGACTTTC. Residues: CASSQAYQGWSGANVLTF.